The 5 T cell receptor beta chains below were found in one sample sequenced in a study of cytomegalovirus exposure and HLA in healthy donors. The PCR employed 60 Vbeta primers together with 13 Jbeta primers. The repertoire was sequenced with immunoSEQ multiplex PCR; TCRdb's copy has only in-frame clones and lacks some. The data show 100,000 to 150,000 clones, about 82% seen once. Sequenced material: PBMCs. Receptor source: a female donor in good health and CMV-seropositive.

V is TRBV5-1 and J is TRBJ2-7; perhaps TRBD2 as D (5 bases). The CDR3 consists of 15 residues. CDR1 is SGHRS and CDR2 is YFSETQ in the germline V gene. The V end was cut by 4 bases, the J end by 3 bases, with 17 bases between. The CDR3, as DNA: TGCGCCAGCAGCCCCGGAGGTGGGTCCCACTACGAGCAGTACTTC. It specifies CASSPGGGSHYEQYF. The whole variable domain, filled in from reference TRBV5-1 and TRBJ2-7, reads KAGVTQTPRYLIKTRGQQVTLSCSPISGHRSVSWYQQTPGQGLQFLFEYFSETQRNKGNFPGRFSGRQFSNSRSEMNVSTLELGDSALYLCASSPGGGSHYEQYFGPGTRLTVT.

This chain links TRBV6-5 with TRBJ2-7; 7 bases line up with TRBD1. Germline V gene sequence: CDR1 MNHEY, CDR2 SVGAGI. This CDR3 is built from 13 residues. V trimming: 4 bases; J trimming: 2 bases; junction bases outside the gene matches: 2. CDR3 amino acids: CASSFTGAYEQYF. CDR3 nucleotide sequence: TGTGCCAGCAGTTTTACAGGGGCCTACGAGCAGTACTTC.

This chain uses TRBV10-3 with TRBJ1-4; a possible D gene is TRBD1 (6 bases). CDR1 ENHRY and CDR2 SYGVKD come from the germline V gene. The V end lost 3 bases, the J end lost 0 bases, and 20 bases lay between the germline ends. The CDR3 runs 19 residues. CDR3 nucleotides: TGTGCCATCAGTGATTCAGGGGAAGGGATACTTGCAACTAATGAAAAACTGTTTTTT. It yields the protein CAISDSGEGILATNEKLFF.

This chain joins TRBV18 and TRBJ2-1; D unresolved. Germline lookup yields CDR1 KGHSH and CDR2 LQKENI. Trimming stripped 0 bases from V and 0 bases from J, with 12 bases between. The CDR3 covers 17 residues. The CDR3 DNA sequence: TGTGCCAGCTCACCACCTTTCAGTTCCAACTCCTACAATGAGCAGTTCTTC. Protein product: CASSPPFSSNSYNEQFF. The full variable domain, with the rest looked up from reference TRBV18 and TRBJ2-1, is NAGVMQNPRHLVRRRGQEARLRCSPMKGHSHVYWYRQLPEEGLKFMVYLQKENIIDESGMPKERFSAEFPKEGPSILRIQQVVRGDSAAYFCASSPPFSSNSYNEQFFGPGTRLTVL.

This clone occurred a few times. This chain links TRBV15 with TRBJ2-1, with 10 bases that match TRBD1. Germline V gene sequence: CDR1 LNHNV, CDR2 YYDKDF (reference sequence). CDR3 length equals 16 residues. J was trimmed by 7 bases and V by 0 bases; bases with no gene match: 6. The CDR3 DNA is TGTGCCACCAGCAGAGATCCGGGACAGGGGAGGAATGAGCAGTTCTTC. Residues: CATSRDPGQGRNEQFF.